This entry lists 31 T cell receptor beta chains sequenced from one sample in a study of cytomegalovirus exposure and HLA in healthy donors. Primers for the PCR totalled 60 Vbeta and 13 Jbeta. Data came from immunoSEQ multiplex PCR; TCRdb stores just in-frame clones and leaves some out. The specimen's table records tens of thousands of clones. Sequencing input: PBMCs. These receptors all come from a middle-aged man in good health and CMV-seropositive.

V is TRBV2 and J is TRBJ2-1; 8 nucleotides agree with TRBD1. Germline V CDR1 and CDR2: SNHLY, FYNNEI. The CDR3 runs 15 residues. J was trimmed by 8 bases and V by 6 bases; bases with no gene match: 12. The CDR3, as DNA: TGTGCCAGCAGCGAACAGGGGGTTGGGTTGTATGAGCAGTTCTTC. It is translated as CASSEQGVGLYEQFF. The variable domain in full, with the rest retrieved from reference TRBV2 and TRBJ2-1, is EPEVTQTPSHQVTQMGQEVILRCVPISNHLYFYWYRQILGQKVEFLVSFYNNEISEKSEIFDDQFSVERPDGSNFTLKIRSTKLEDSAMYFCASSEQGVGLYEQFFGPGTRLTVL.

The chain couples TRBV7-2 to TRBJ1-3, with no clear D. Germline values: CDR1 SGHTA, CDR2 FQGNSA. The ends were cut back, 2 bases at V and 4 bases at J, with 12 bases in the middle. The CDR3 runs to 15 residues. In nucleotides, the CDR3 is TGTGCCAGCAGCTTATCATACAGCACCGGAAACACCATATATTTT. Its translation is CASSLSYSTGNTIYF.

The chain uses TRBV5-1 and TRBJ2-5, with D possibly being TRBD2 (6 bases). CDR3 length equals 16 residues. V was shortened by 0 bases and J by 5 bases, with 17 bases between the two germline ends. Germline-derived CDR1 and CDR2 are SGHRS and YFSETQ. CDR3 sequence reads: CASSLGASDHFETQYF. The CDR3 DNA is TGCGCCAGCAGCTTGGGGGCTAGCGATCACTTTGAGACCCAGTACTTC.

V usage is TRBV7-2 and J usage is TRBJ1-3; 7 bases are a match to TRBD1. Losses at the gene ends were 4 bases for V and 4 bases for J; bases not matched to a gene: 7. Germline-derived CDR1 and CDR2 are SGHTA and FQGNSA. This CDR3 is 15 amino acids long. DNA for the CDR3: TGTGCCAGCAGCTCATACCGACAGGGAGGAAACACCATATATTTT. It encodes CASSSYRQGGNTIYF.

This sequence joins TRBV18 and TRBJ1-3; D unresolved. Trimming took off 3 bases at V and 0 bases at J, with 15 bases between the two ends. The CDR3 has 17 residues. Germline-derived CDR1 and CDR2 are KGHSH and LQKENI. CDR3 DNA sequence: TGTGCCAGCTCACCTCCGCTAGGTCTGAGCTCTGGAAACACCATATATTTT. Its translation is CASSPPLGLSSGNTIYF.

The chain has TRBV12-5 and TRBJ1-4; D unclear. Deletions cut 5 bases from V and 0 bases from J, with 7 bases between. Germline values: CDR1 LGHNT, CDR2 FRNRAP. CDR3 size: 14 residues. DNA for the CDR3: TGTGCTAGTGGTCCTCACACAACTAATGAAAAACTGTTTTTT. This codes for CASGPHTTNEKLFF.

This chain joins TRBV28 and TRBJ2-7; TRBD1 is a possible D gene (6 bases). CDR3 size: 13 residues. Germline V gene sequence: CDR1 MDHEN, CDR2 SYDVKM. V shed 5 bases and J shed 2 bases, with 10 bases lying between them. The CDR3 loop is CASSLTGTYEQYF. The CDR3 nucleotides read TGTGCCAGCAGTCTCACAGGGACCTACGAGCAGTACTTC.

The V and J genes are TRBV7-2 and TRBJ2-7; D not certain. V was shortened by 1 base and J by 0 bases, with 10 bases between the two germline ends. This CDR3 has 15 amino acids. CDR1 and CDR2 (germline): SGHTA, FQGNSA. CDR3 residues: CASSLGLSSSYEQYF. The CDR3 DNA sequence: TGTGCCAGCAGCTTAGGTTTGAGTAGCTCCTACGAGCAGTACTTC.

The chain joins TRBV5-8 to TRBJ1-6, with TRBD1 matching over 8 bases. The CDR3 is 15 amino acids. Germline V gives CDR1 SGHTS, CDR2 YDEGEE. J lost 1 base, V lost 4 bases, and 1 base had no gene match. The CDR3 region has the DNA TGTGCCAGCAGCCAGGGGGCTTCCTATAATTCACCCCTCCACTTT. Its protein is CASSQGASYNSPLHF.

This CDR3 is CASSQQGIHTGELFF. The CDR3 nucleotides are TGTGCCAGCAGCCAACAGGGGATTCACACCGGGGAGCTGTTTTTT. This rearrangement joins TRBV2 to TRBJ2-2; the match to TRBD1 covers 7 bases. This CDR3 contains 15 residues. J was trimmed by 3 bases and V by 6 bases; bases with no gene match: 7. Germline CDR1 and CDR2: SNHLY and FYNNEI.

This rearrangement joins TRBV10-1 to TRBJ2-1; D ambiguous. The V and J ends lost 3 bases and 9 bases respectively, with 6 bases between them. The V gene's germline CDR1 is WNHNN and CDR2 SYGVQD (reference sequence). The CDR3 is made up of 11 amino acids. The CDR3 DNA follows: TGCGCCAGCAGTGACTCGGGTGAGCAGTTCTTC. It codes for CASSDSGEQFF.

The chain has TRBV11-3 and TRBJ2-7; 9 nucleotides line up with TRBD2. Trimming cost V 1 base and J 4 bases; bases outside gene matches: 5. Germline V lookup: CDR1 SGHNT, CDR2 YENEEA. The CDR3 has 15 amino acids. The CDR3 nucleotides are TGTGCCAGCAGCTTAGGGCTAGCGGGAACTTACGAGCAGTACTTC. It is translated as CASSLGLAGTYEQYF.

This chain links TRBV19 with TRBJ1-1, with 10 positions matching TRBD1. V shed 5 bases and J 3 bases; nucleotides not matched to a gene: 9. Germline CDR1 reads LNHDA; CDR2 reads SQIVND (reference sequence). CDR3 length: 16 residues. The chain's CDR3 is CASSARDRGLYTEAFF. In DNA form, the CDR3 reads TGTGCCAGTAGTGCCCGGGACAGGGGTTTGTACACTGAAGCTTTCTTT.

The V call is TRBV7-8, the J call TRBJ1-5, with D uncertain. The CDR3 totals 16 residues. The germline V and J ends were trimmed by 4 bases and 0 bases, with 13 bases remaining between them. Germline CDR1 SGHVS, CDR2 FQNEAQ. CDR3 in amino acids: CASSYTAGPSNQPQHF. Written as DNA, the CDR3 is TGTGCCAGCAGCTATACGGCGGGCCCTAGCAATCAGCCCCAGCATTTT.

V and J are TRBV6-1 and TRBJ2-7; TRBD1 matches 8 bases. CDR3 length: 15 amino acids. Germline V gene lookup returns CDR1 MNHNS and CDR2 SASEGT. With 8 bases clipped from V and 0 bases from J, the junction kept 9 bases outside the gene matches. This CDR3 is CASDPGTGSSYEQYF. The DNA for the CDR3 is TGTGCCAGCGACCCAGGGACAGGTAGCTCCTACGAGCAGTACTTC.

This sequence joins TRBV7-2 and TRBJ1-3, with D possibly matching TRBD1 (6 bases). From germline, CDR1 is SGHTA and CDR2 FQGNSA. Trimming shortened V by 1 base and J by 0 bases, and 7 bases separated the two germline ends. This CDR3 is built from 15 residues. CDR3 sequence (DNA): TGTGCCAGCAGCTTAGGAGGGGGCTCTGGAAACACCATATATTTT. As protein: CASSLGGGSGNTIYF.

This sequence joins TRBV11-2 and TRBJ1-1; 9 bases agree with TRBD1. This CDR3 region has 14 residues. The germline CDR1 and CDR2 sequences are SGHAT and FQNNGV. With 4 bases clipped from V and 5 bases from J, the junction kept 5 bases outside the gene matches. CDR3 residues: CASSWGQGGTEAFF. DNA of the CDR3: TGTGCCAGCAGCTGGGGACAGGGAGGTACTGAAGCTTTCTTT.

V is TRBV7-8 and J is TRBJ2-6; D is unclear. The CDR3 runs 16 residues. Germline V gives CDR1 SGHVS, CDR2 FQNEAQ. The V end was cut by 3 bases, the J end by 1 base, with 10 bases between. The CDR3 DNA follows: TGTGCCAGCAGCTTCGAGCATATGTCTGGGGCCAACGTCCTGACTTTC. Translated, it gives CASSFEHMSGANVLTF.

This sequence joins TRBV11-1 and TRBJ2-7; D is possibly TRBD2 (5 bases). The V and J ends lost 3 bases and 2 bases respectively, with 11 bases between them. The germline CDR1 and CDR2 sequences are SGHAT and FQDESV (reference sequence). The CDR3 covers 14 residues. CDR3 DNA sequence: TGTGCCAGCAGCTTCGCCGGGAAAACCTACGAGCAGTACTTC. Its translation: CASSFAGKTYEQYF.

V gene TRBV2 combines with J gene TRBJ1-1; 8 bases fit TRBD1. V lost 7 bases and J lost 3; bases outside the gene matches: 7. Germline values: CDR1 SNHLY, CDR2 FYNNEI. The CDR3 is 14 amino acids. CDR3 coding DNA: TGTGCCAGCAAACAGGGGGAAGGGTACACTGAAGCTTTCTTT. Its translation: CASKQGEGYTEAFF.

The gene calls are TRBV19 and TRBJ1-1; D is unclear. Germline loops: CDR1 LNHDA, CDR2 SQIVND (reference sequence). The CDR3 covers 14 residues. V was shortened by 10 bases and J by 0 bases, with 15 bases between the two germline ends. CDR3 sequence reads: CATAQREMNTEAFF. CDR3 nucleotides: TGTGCCACCGCCCAACGGGAGATGAACACTGAAGCTTTCTTT.

The V call is TRBV9, the J call TRBJ2-5, with 11 bases fitting TRBD2. The CDR3 spans 16 residues. V shed 2 bases and J 1 base; nucleotides not matched to a gene: 4. The germline V gene has CDR1 SGDLS and CDR2 YYNGEE. CDR3 sequence (DNA): TGTGCCAGCAGCGTTGGACTAGCGGGTATCCAAGAGACCCAGTACTTC. Amino acid sequence: CASSVGLAGIQETQYF.

The chain employs TRBV19 and TRBJ2-7, with D perhaps matching TRBD2 (6 bases). The CDR3 contains 13 residues. CDR1 and CDR2 from the germline V gene are LNHDA and SQIVND (reference sequence). V lost 5 bases and J 4 bases, leaving 12 bases between the germline ends. CDR3 nucleotides: TGTGCCAGTAGTGTCTTGGAGGGGTACGAGCAGTACTTC. Translation: CASSVLEGYEQYF.

This rearrangement joins TRBV7-9 to TRBJ2-1, with 8 bases lining up with TRBD2. CDR1 and CDR2 from the germline V gene are SEHNR and FQNEAQ (reference sequence). The CDR3 sequence is 16 residues long. Unmatched junction bases numbered 16, after V lost 5 bases and J lost 10 bases. The CDR3 loop is CASSGEAAGGRREQFF. The CDR3 region has the DNA TGTGCCAGCAGCGGAGAGGCGGCGGGAGGCCGCCGGGAGCAGTTCTTC.

The chain combines TRBV7-9 with TRBJ1-2, with 10 bases aligning to TRBD1. The ends lost 2 bases at V and 5 bases at J; junction bases unmatched: 11. Germline CDR1 and CDR2: SEHNR and FQNEAQ (reference sequence). The length of the CDR3 is 17 residues. The CDR3 loop reads CASSLKLVQDRGYGYTF. The CDR3 nucleotides read TGTGCCAGCAGCTTAAAGCTTGTCCAGGACAGGGGGTATGGCTACACCTTC.

V usage is TRBV4-1 and J usage is TRBJ1-1, with a weak D call TRBD1 (5 bases). V lost 0 bases, J lost 5 bases, and 16 bases lay in between. CDR3 length equals 16 residues. The germline CDR1 and CDR2 sequences are MGHRA and YSYEKL. For the CDR3, the DNA is TGCGCCAGCAGCCAAGATTGGGGGAGGTCTGGGACTGAAGCTTTCTTT. Encoded protein: CASSQDWGRSGTEAFF.

The V and J genes are TRBV5-1 and TRBJ2-7; 7 bases fit TRBD1. Looked up from germline, CDR1 is SGHRS and CDR2 is YFSETQ. The CDR3 length is 16 residues. Trimming removed 2 bases from V and 2 bases from J; junction bases left unmatched: 10. The CDR3 sequence is CASSLGGGSTAYEQYF. As DNA, the CDR3 is TGCGCCAGCAGCTTAGGGGGCGGTTCGACTGCCTACGAGCAGTACTTC.

J is TRBJ2-1 and V is TRBV25-1, with TRBD2 identical over 7 bases. J lost 6 bases, V lost 8 bases, and 19 bases had no gene match. Germline V gene sequence: CDR1 MGHDK, CDR2 SYGVNS. The CDR3 totals 17 residues. The CDR3 spells CASPRFRAGPGGNEQFF. In nucleotides, the CDR3 is TGTGCCAGCCCCCGATTCAGAGCGGGCCCGGGAGGCAATGAGCAGTTCTTC.

The rearrangement joins TRBV27 to TRBJ1-1; D gene unclear. The V and J ends lost 5 bases and 3 bases respectively, with 10 bases between them. Germline CDR1 is MNHEY and CDR2 is SMNVEV (reference sequence). The CDR3 extends over 13 amino acids. CDR3 sequence reads: CASSPFRDTEAFF. The CDR3 DNA is TGTGCCAGCAGTCCCTTCCGGGACACTGAAGCTTTCTTT.

V gene TRBV29-1 combines with J gene TRBJ2-7; 12 bases match TRBD2. Trimming at V came to 7 bases and at J to 4 bases, leaving 8 bases not matched to a gene. The germline V gene has CDR1 SQVTM and CDR2 ANQGSEA. The CDR3 covers 14 residues. As DNA, the CDR3 is TGCAGCGCCGCGACTAGCGGGAGTGGGTACGAGCAGTACTTC. Protein product: CSAATSGSGYEQYF.

The gene calls are TRBV6-5 and TRBJ1-1; 8 bases align to TRBD1. Germline CDR1 reads MNHEY; CDR2 reads SVGAGI. The CDR3 runs 13 residues. The J segment lost 7 bases and the V segment lost 5 bases, leaving 6 bases of the junction unmatched. CDR3 DNA: TGTGCCAGCAGTCGGACAGGGATCGGTGAAGCTTTCTTT. Amino acid sequence: CASSRTGIGEAFF.